A selection of T cell receptor beta chains follows, all from one sample in a study of blood T cell repertoires in COVID-19. TCRdb's table, derived via immunoSEQ multiplex PCR, lists solely in-frame clones and lacks some. The table shows some 130,000 clones, with roughly 90% occurring only once. The sample comprised peripheral blood. The receptors derive from a man between 60 and 70 years old with COVID-19, enrolled during active disease. The CDR3 runs from the conserved cysteine through the conserved F or W.

j_call,v_call,cdr3_aa
TRBJ2-7,TRBV27,CASSREQYF
TRBJ2-6,TRBV18,CASSPEQGAPGANVLTF
TRBJ2-2,TRBV28,CASSPSSGMNTGELFF
TRBJ2-1,TRBV19,CASSISLDNEQFF
TRBJ1-6,TRBV6-5,CASSWQGNNSPLHF
TRBJ2-1,TRBV7-9,CASSRPSGRARRDEQFF
TRBJ2-1,TRBV11-2,CASRLGLAGVDEQFF
TRBJ1-4,TRBV10-2,CASSLTGGTVEKLFF
TRBJ2-1,TRBV5-1,CASQMGANIGEQFF
TRBJ2-7,TRBV7-2,CASSYNGGGVYEQYF
TRBJ2-3,TRBV5-1,CASSLGALPDTQYF
TRBJ1-1,TRBV7-2,CASSPDIDTEAFF
TRBJ1-2,TRBV7-9,CASSLSAATGGHYGYTF
TRBJ2-2,TRBV10-3,CAASGQGAVTGELFF
TRBJ2-1,TRBV5-8,CASSYGRGYNEQFF
TRBJ1-4,TRBV30,CAWSVGDSSEKLFF
TRBJ1-5,TRBV2,CASSGGTSNQPQHF
TRBJ2-2,TRBV6-5,CASRGRDGTGELFF
TRBJ1-1,TRBV28,CASSGDRGKAFF
TRBJ1-5,TRBV6-2/TRBV6-3,CASSSTGGNQPQHF
TRBJ2-7,TRBV5-8,CASTPPGHYYEQYF
TRBJ2-1,TRBV27,CASSFSRVGNEQFF
TRBJ2-2,TRBV19,CASSPTGRSTGELFF
TRBJ2-5,TRBV30,CAWGGLLAEETQYF
TRBJ2-5,TRBV28,CASSLWTGVQETQYF
TRBJ2-7,TRBV3-1/TRBV3-2,CASSQGFQAYEQYF
TRBJ1-1,TRBV5-6,CASSLLDRGRNTEAFF
TRBJ1-1,TRBV12-3/TRBV12-4,CASSLGGYAFF
TRBJ2-3,TRBV24-1,CATSVGADTQYF
TRBJ2-3,TRBV27,CASSSPYLGLGTDTQYF
TRBJ2-1,TRBV10-3,CAIWGGAGGDNEQFF
TRBJ2-6,TRBV3-1/TRBV3-2,CASSFLVRGTGRSGANVLTF
TRBJ1-4,TRBV3-1/TRBV3-2,CASSHLHDRDEKLFF
TRBJ2-7,TRBV14,CASSQRRTGEYEQYF
TRBJ2-2,TRBV9,CASSTRDRGLDTGELFF
TRBJ1-2,TRBV6-2/TRBV6-3,CASSFGDRGYTF
TRBJ2-6,TRBV7-3,CASSLTFGRGPGANVLTF